A single sample gave rise to the 8 T cell receptor beta chains below, sequenced in a study of blood T cell repertoires in COVID-19. Repertoires were generated with immunoSEQ multiplex PCR, while TCRdb's copy carries only in-frame clones and drops some. The table records approximately 80,000 clones, about 85% of them present only once. The source material was peripheral blood. These receptors were obtained from a woman of 80 years or more with COVID-19, enrolled during active disease.

The chain has TRBV27 and TRBJ2-3; 8 positions agree with TRBD1. Germline V gives CDR1 MNHEY, CDR2 SMNVEV (reference sequence). The CDR3 is 15 amino acids. J gave up 0 bases and V 5 bases, and 4 bases lay outside the gene matches. CDR3 DNA sequence: TGTGCCAGCAGTAATAGACAGGGGAGCACAGATACGCAGTATTTT. It is translated as CASSNRQGSTDTQYF.

V and J are TRBV19 and TRBJ2-5; TRBD2 might be the D (8 bases). The CDR3 extends over 14 amino acids. The germline V and J ends were trimmed by 3 bases and 9 bases, with 17 bases remaining between them. Per the germline V gene, CDR1 is LNHDA and CDR2 is SQIVND (reference sequence). The CDR3 DNA reads as TGTGCCAGTAGTATTAAAGGGACAGCGGGAGCCCAGTACTTC. It translates to CASSIKGTAGAQYF. Complete variable domain (other parts from reference TRBV19 and TRBJ2-5): DGGITQSPKYLFRKEGQNVTLSCEQNLNHDAMYWYRQDPGQGLRLIYYSQIVNDFQKGDIAEGYSVSREKKESFPLTVTSAQKNPTAFYLCASSIKGTAGAQYFGPGTRLLVL.

The rearrangement links TRBV29-1 to TRBJ2-7; D call uncertain. V was cut by 6 bases and J by 4 bases, with 13 bases left in between. CDR1 and CDR2 from the germline V gene are SQVTM and ANQGSEA. The length of the CDR3 is 12 residues. CDR3 sequence reads: CSVAASEYEQYF. The CDR3 coding sequence is TGCAGCGTGGCCGCAAGCGAATACGAGCAGTACTTC.

V gene TRBV10-3 combines with J gene TRBJ1-3; D gene uncertain. Germline V CDR1 and CDR2: ENHRY, SYGVKD. The V end was cut by 7 bases, the J end by 0 bases, with 4 bases between. The CDR3 spans 12 residues. The CDR3 reads CAITSSGNTIYF. CDR3 DNA sequence: TGTGCCATCACTAGCTCTGGAAACACCATATATTTT.

This chain uses TRBV10-3 with TRBJ2-5; TRBD1 matches at 8 bases. V shed 10 bases and J 5 bases; nucleotides not matched to a gene: 9. Germline loops: CDR1 ENHRY, CDR2 SYGVKD. CDR3 length equals 13 residues. This chain's CDR3 is CATKTGVRETQYF. In DNA, the CDR3 is TGTGCCACAAAGACAGGGGTCCGGGAGACCCAGTACTTC.

The chain carries TRBV7-2 and TRBJ2-7; TRBD2 matches at 7 bases. Germline trimming cut 5 bases from V and 5 bases from J; bases unmatched to any gene: 9. This CDR3 is 14 amino acids long. Per the germline V gene, CDR1 is SGHTA and CDR2 is FQGNSA. This CDR3 is CASSPQRGRDEQYF. The CDR3 DNA is TGTGCCAGCAGCCCCCAGCGGGGACGGGACGAGCAGTACTTC. The entire variable domain, with the rest obtained from reference TRBV7-2 and TRBJ2-7, is as follows: GAGVSQSPSNKVTEKGKDVELRCDPISGHTALYWYRQSLGQGLEFLIYFQGNSAPDKSGLPSDRFSAERTGGSVSTLTIQRTQQEDSAVYLCASSPQRGRDEQYFGPGTRLTVT.

The chain is built from TRBV7-8 and TRBJ2-4; 7 bases map to TRBD1. Germline V gives CDR1 SGHVS, CDR2 FQNEAQ. The CDR3 covers 14 residues. J lost 8 bases, V lost 5 bases, and 9 bases had no gene match. CDR3 region: CASSPTGARDIQYF. The CDR3 DNA reads as TGTGCCAGCAGCCCAACAGGGGCGAGGGACATTCAGTACTTC.

The J gene is TRBJ2-1, the V gene TRBV7-2, with TRBD2 matching over 16 bases. The CDR3 loop spans 17 amino acids. With 3 bases clipped from V and 9 bases from J, the junction kept 8 bases outside the gene matches. Looked up from germline, CDR1 is SGHTA and CDR2 is FQGNSA. CDR3 loop: CASSFSGTSGRALEQFF. CDR3 nucleotides: TGTGCCAGCAGCTTCTCCGGGACTAGCGGGAGGGCCCTTGAGCAGTTCTTC.